Listed below are T cell receptor beta chains from one sample, sequenced in a study of graft-versus-host responses after intestinal transplantation. Some clones are missing from TCRdb's copy, which holds only in-frame ones; the method was immunoSEQ multiplex PCR. The repertoire has 95,000 or so clones, 80% to 95% of them found once; the top ten carry 15% to 20%. Sequenced material: PBMCs, taken approximately 470 days after intestinal transplant. These TCRs come from a human patient who received an intestinal transplant, so some T cells may come from the graft donor. CDR3s include the opening cysteine and the closing phenylalanine or tryptophan. A D gene is named only where the DNA matches it firmly. Clone size is stated in some rows and not others, as once, few, many or a class when expanded.

d_call: NA
j_call: TRBJ2-7
v_call: TRBV7-6
clone_size: NA
cdr3_nt: TGTGCCAGCAGCTTAGAACTAAGGGACGAGCAGTACTTC
cdr3_aa: CASSLELRDEQYF

d_call: TRBD2
j_call: TRBJ2-5
v_call: TRBV9
clone_size: NA
cdr3_nt: TGTGCCAGCAGCCTACCTCGACTAGCGGGGGCGGGGGAGACCCAGTACTTC
cdr3_aa: CASSLPRLAGAGETQYF

d_call: NA
j_call: TRBJ2-7
v_call: TRBV6-6
clone_size: NA
cdr3_nt: TGTGCCAGCAACCCTGGTGGACTCGAGCAGTACTTC
cdr3_aa: CASNPGGLEQYF

d_call: TRBD1
j_call: TRBJ2-7
v_call: TRBV5-6
clone_size: NA
cdr3_nt: TGTGCCAGCACCGCCGGGACAGGGATCCACGAGCAGTACTTC
cdr3_aa: CASTAGTGIHEQYF

d_call: NA
j_call: TRBJ1-3
v_call: TRBV18
clone_size: NA
cdr3_nt: TGTGCCAGCTCACCACTGAACCGACAGGACCAGACAGGAAACACCATATATTTT
cdr3_aa: CASSPLNRQDQTGNTIYF

d_call: TRBD2
j_call: TRBJ2-5
v_call: TRBV2
clone_size: once
cdr3_nt: TGTGCCAGCAGTGGGCTAGCGGGGGGGCCTGGGACCCAGTACTTC
cdr3_aa: CASSGLAGGPGTQYF

d_call: NA
j_call: TRBJ2-3
v_call: TRBV5-1
clone_size: NA
cdr3_nt: TGCGCCAGCAGCTTGGCCACGGGGGATACGCAGTATTTT
cdr3_aa: CASSLATGDTQYF

d_call: TRBD1
j_call: TRBJ2-7
v_call: TRBV6-5
clone_size: NA
cdr3_nt: TGTGCCAGCAGTTACTCGAACAGGGGACCCTACGAGCAGTACTTC
cdr3_aa: CASSYSNRGPYEQYF

d_call: TRBD1
j_call: TRBJ1-5
v_call: TRBV19
clone_size: NA
cdr3_nt: TGTGCCAGTAGTATTTCCGGGACAGGAATAGGTCAGCCCCAGCATTTT
cdr3_aa: CASSISGTGIGQPQHF

d_call: TRBD2
j_call: TRBJ2-3
v_call: TRBV14
clone_size: NA
cdr3_nt: TGTGCCAGCAGCGAGACAGAGACCGGGACTAGGGAGGGGGATACGCAGTATTTT
cdr3_aa: CASSETETGTREGDTQYF

d_call: TRBD2
j_call: TRBJ2-1
v_call: TRBV9
clone_size: NA
cdr3_nt: TGTGCCAGCAGCTCCGGGGGGTACAATGAGCAGTTCTTC
cdr3_aa: CASSSGGYNEQFF

d_call: NA
j_call: TRBJ2-7
v_call: TRBV12-5
clone_size: NA
cdr3_nt: TGTGCTAGTGGTTTGGGAACCTCGGGAGAGCAGTACTTC
cdr3_aa: CASGLGTSGEQYF

d_call: NA
j_call: TRBJ2-7
v_call: TRBV7-9
clone_size: once
cdr3_nt: TGTGCCAGCAGCTCCGTAACTCCGTACGAGCAGTACTTC
cdr3_aa: CASSSVTPYEQYF

d_call: NA
j_call: TRBJ2-5
v_call: TRBV4-1
clone_size: NA
cdr3_nt: TGCGCCAGCAGCCGGGGAGGAGAGACCCAGTACTTC
cdr3_aa: CASSRGGETQYF

d_call: NA
j_call: TRBJ2-5
v_call: TRBV5-1
clone_size: once
cdr3_nt: TGCGCCAGCAGCTTAGGGCAGAAAGAGACCCAGTACTTC
cdr3_aa: CASSLGQKETQYF

d_call: NA
j_call: TRBJ2-3
v_call: TRBV6-4
clone_size: few
cdr3_nt: TGTGCCAGCAGTGCGGGCGAGGGGGGCACAGATACGCAGTATTTT
cdr3_aa: CASSAGEGGTDTQYF

d_call: TRBD1
j_call: TRBJ1-2
v_call: TRBV6-1
clone_size: NA
cdr3_nt: TGTGCCAGCAGTGAAGGTCCCGGGACAGACTATGGCTACACCTTC
cdr3_aa: CASSEGPGTDYGYTF

d_call: TRBD2
j_call: TRBJ2-3
v_call: TRBV7-3
clone_size: NA
cdr3_nt: TGTGCCAGCAGCCCAGCGGGGGGGCTCACAGATACGCAGTATTTT
cdr3_aa: CASSPAGGLTDTQYF

d_call: NA
j_call: TRBJ1-2
v_call: TRBV7-8
clone_size: NA
cdr3_nt: TGTGCCAGCAGCTCCCTCGTTAGTCCCCCAACTAACTATGGCTACACCTTC
cdr3_aa: CASSSLVSPPTNYGYTF

d_call: NA
j_call: TRBJ1-2
v_call: TRBV5-6
clone_size: NA
cdr3_nt: TGTGCCAGCAGCTGGACGGGACGGAACTATGGCTACACCTTC
cdr3_aa: CASSWTGRNYGYTF

d_call: TRBD2
j_call: TRBJ2-3
v_call: TRBV7-2
clone_size: NA
cdr3_nt: TGTGCCAGCAGCCGCCGGGGGGATACGACACGGGATACGCAGTATTTT
cdr3_aa: CASSRRGDTTRDTQYF

d_call: TRBD1
j_call: TRBJ1-6
v_call: TRBV6-5
clone_size: NA
cdr3_nt: TGTGCCAGCACCGAGACAGGGACTCCCAATTCACCCCTCCACTTT
cdr3_aa: CASTETGTPNSPLHF

d_call: NA
j_call: TRBJ2-5
v_call: TRBV9
clone_size: once
cdr3_nt: TGTGCCAGAGGGGGTTTGGAGACCCAGTACTTC
cdr3_aa: CARGGLETQYF

d_call: NA
j_call: TRBJ1-1
v_call: TRBV19
clone_size: NA
cdr3_nt: TGTGCCAGTAGTCCGACAATGACTGAAGCTTTCTTT
cdr3_aa: CASSPTMTEAFF

d_call: NA
j_call: TRBJ2-7
v_call: TRBV29-1
clone_size: NA
cdr3_nt: TGCAGCGTTGAAGGGGGGCAGGGGAGTTACGAGCAGTACTTC
cdr3_aa: CSVEGGQGSYEQYF

d_call: TRBD1
j_call: TRBJ1-1
v_call: TRBV6-5
clone_size: NA
cdr3_nt: TGTGCCAGCAGTCGACCGGGACAGGGGAACACTGAAGCTTTCTTT
cdr3_aa: CASSRPGQGNTEAFF

d_call: TRBD1
j_call: TRBJ1-1
v_call: TRBV5-1
clone_size: NA
cdr3_nt: TGCGCCAGCAGCCGTGGGACGGGACAGGTTCCTTGGGCTTTCTTT
cdr3_aa: CASSRGTGQVPWAFF

d_call: NA
j_call: TRBJ1-1
v_call: TRBV5-6
clone_size: NA
cdr3_nt: TGTGCCAGCAGCTTCGACAGGATAACCACTGAAGCTTTCTTT
cdr3_aa: CASSFDRITTEAFF

d_call: NA
j_call: TRBJ2-7
v_call: TRBV5-1
clone_size: NA
cdr3_nt: TGCGCCAGCAGCTTGGGCGGGCTCGAGCAGTACTTC
cdr3_aa: CASSLGGLEQYF

d_call: NA
j_call: TRBJ1-6
v_call: TRBV5-6
clone_size: NA
cdr3_nt: TGTGCCAGCAGCTTGGGGTCGTCTTCTAATTCACCCCTCCACTTT
cdr3_aa: CASSLGSSSNSPLHF

d_call: NA
j_call: TRBJ1-2
v_call: TRBV6-1
clone_size: NA
cdr3_nt: TGTGCCAGCAGTGATTTCGGGGGCGGGGATGGCTACACCTTC
cdr3_aa: CASSDFGGGDGYTF

d_call: NA
j_call: TRBJ1-6
v_call: TRBV19
clone_size: NA
cdr3_nt: TGTGCCAGTAGTATAGGGGTGGATTCACCCCTCCACTTT
cdr3_aa: CASSIGVDSPLHF

d_call: TRBD1
j_call: TRBJ1-1
v_call: TRBV9
clone_size: NA
cdr3_nt: TGTGCCAGCAGCTACGGAGTTACAGGGGCGAACACTGAAGCTTTCTTT
cdr3_aa: CASSYGVTGANTEAFF

d_call: TRBD1
j_call: TRBJ1-4
v_call: TRBV2
clone_size: NA
cdr3_nt: TGTGCCAGCAGTGAATCCCAGGGGGCGCGAGGTGAAAAACTGTTTTTT
cdr3_aa: CASSESQGARGEKLFF

d_call: NA
j_call: TRBJ1-6
v_call: TRBV6-5
clone_size: NA
cdr3_nt: TGTGCCAGCAGTTACAGTCAGGGAAGGGCCCTCCACTTT
cdr3_aa: CASSYSQGRALHF

d_call: NA
j_call: TRBJ1-5
v_call: TRBV4-1
clone_size: NA
cdr3_nt: TGCGCCAGCAGCCACGACCAGAATAGCAATCAGCCCCAGCATTTT
cdr3_aa: CASSHDQNSNQPQHF

d_call: TRBD2
j_call: TRBJ2-3
v_call: TRBV7-2
clone_size: NA
cdr3_nt: TGTGCCAGCAGCTCCATTAGCGGGGCAGATACGCAGTATTTT
cdr3_aa: CASSSISGADTQYF

d_call: NA
j_call: TRBJ1-1
v_call: TRBV10-3
clone_size: NA
cdr3_nt: TGTGCCATCAGTGGGGGGGGGAACGAAGCTTTCTTT
cdr3_aa: CAISGGGNEAFF

d_call: TRBD1
j_call: TRBJ1-2
v_call: TRBV7-9
clone_size: NA
cdr3_nt: TGTGCCAGCAGCCCCGGACAGGGCCAAGGCTACACCTTC
cdr3_aa: CASSPGQGQGYTF

d_call: TRBD1
j_call: TRBJ2-1
v_call: TRBV12-5
clone_size: NA
cdr3_nt: TGTGCTAGTAAAGGGGGCGGGAATGAGCAGTTCTTC
cdr3_aa: CASKGGGNEQFF

d_call: NA
j_call: TRBJ1-4
v_call: TRBV5-6
clone_size: NA
cdr3_nt: TGTGCCAGCAGCGCGCGGAGGGGGAATGAAAAACTGTTTTTT
cdr3_aa: CASSARRGNEKLFF

d_call: NA
j_call: TRBJ2-1
v_call: TRBV29-1
clone_size: NA
cdr3_nt: TGCAGCGTTGGAGCCTCAACCGCCTACAATGAGCAGTTCTTC
cdr3_aa: CSVGASTAYNEQFF

d_call: NA
j_call: TRBJ2-2
v_call: TRBV7-6
clone_size: NA
cdr3_nt: TGTGCCAGCAGAGCTCAGGGGACCGGGGAGCTGTTTTTT
cdr3_aa: CASRAQGTGELFF

d_call: TRBD2
j_call: TRBJ2-3
v_call: TRBV2
clone_size: NA
cdr3_nt: TGTGCCAGCAGTCCACGGACTAGCGGAAGCACAGATACGCAGTATTTT
cdr3_aa: CASSPRTSGSTDTQYF

d_call: TRBD2
j_call: TRBJ2-5
v_call: TRBV7-2
clone_size: NA
cdr3_nt: TGTGCCAGCAGCCGAAGACTAGCATCAGAGACCCAGTACTTC
cdr3_aa: CASSRRLASETQYF

d_call: NA
j_call: TRBJ1-1
v_call: TRBV2
clone_size: once
cdr3_nt: TGTGCCAGCAGTGAGATGGGACCTAACACTGAAGCTTTCTTT
cdr3_aa: CASSEMGPNTEAFF

d_call: TRBD2
j_call: TRBJ2-5
v_call: TRBV13
clone_size: NA
cdr3_nt: TGTGCCAGCAGCTCTGGACTAGCGGGGGGGCCAGAGACCCAGTACTTC
cdr3_aa: CASSSGLAGGPETQYF

d_call: NA
j_call: TRBJ1-2
v_call: TRBV14
clone_size: NA
cdr3_nt: TGTGCCAGCAGCCAATACGACTGGATAGGTGGCTACACCTTC
cdr3_aa: CASSQYDWIGGYTF

d_call: TRBD2
j_call: TRBJ2-1
v_call: TRBV9
clone_size: NA
cdr3_nt: TGTGCCAGCAGCGTAGCCCCTAGCGGGGGTTATGAGCAGTTCTTC
cdr3_aa: CASSVAPSGGYEQFF

d_call: TRBD1
j_call: TRBJ2-3
v_call: TRBV4-1
clone_size: NA
cdr3_nt: TGCGCCAGCAGCCAAGAAGGGGGACAGACCTATACGCAGTATTTT
cdr3_aa: CASSQEGGQTYTQYF

d_call: NA
j_call: TRBJ2-7
v_call: TRBV5-5
clone_size: NA
cdr3_nt: TGTGCCAGCAGCTTAGACACGGGATTTTCCTCCTACGAGCAGTACTTC
cdr3_aa: CASSLDTGFSSYEQYF

d_call: NA
j_call: TRBJ1-4
v_call: TRBV25-1
clone_size: NA
cdr3_nt: TGTGCCAGCAGTGCCCCGGGACCGACTAATGAAAAACTGTTTTTT
cdr3_aa: CASSAPGPTNEKLFF

d_call: TRBD1
j_call: TRBJ2-7
v_call: TRBV9
clone_size: NA
cdr3_nt: TGTGCCAGCAGCGCCGGACAGGGCTTCTCCTACGAGCAGTACTTC
cdr3_aa: CASSAGQGFSYEQYF

d_call: NA
j_call: TRBJ2-5
v_call: TRBV10-3
clone_size: NA
cdr3_nt: TGTGCCATCAGGCAACAAGAGACCCAGTACTTC
cdr3_aa: CAIRQQETQYF

d_call: TRBD2
j_call: TRBJ2-2
v_call: TRBV9
clone_size: NA
cdr3_nt: TGTGCCAGCAGCGTAGCGGGCGGGAGCCTCACCGGGGAGCTGTTTTTT
cdr3_aa: CASSVAGGSLTGELFF

d_call: TRBD1
j_call: TRBJ1-2
v_call: TRBV5-4
clone_size: NA
cdr3_nt: TGTGCCAGCAGCAGGGGTGATACAGGGGCAGGGGGCTACACCTTC
cdr3_aa: CASSRGDTGAGGYTF

d_call: TRBD1
j_call: TRBJ2-7
v_call: TRBV6-1
clone_size: once
cdr3_nt: TGTGCCAGCGATGGTAGGGCGGGACAGGGCTACGAGCAGTACTTC
cdr3_aa: CASDGRAGQGYEQYF

d_call: NA
j_call: TRBJ2-3
v_call: TRBV7-2
clone_size: NA
cdr3_nt: TGTGCCAGCAGTCGGGGCGCCGCCGCCACAGATACGCAGTATTTT
cdr3_aa: CASSRGAAATDTQYF

d_call: TRBD2
j_call: TRBJ2-5
v_call: TRBV7-3
clone_size: NA
cdr3_nt: TGTGCCAGCAGCGAGCTAGCGGGCCCCCAAGAGACCCAGTACTTC
cdr3_aa: CASSELAGPQETQYF

d_call: NA
j_call: TRBJ2-7
v_call: TRBV10-3
clone_size: NA
cdr3_nt: TGTGCCATCAGTGAGACCCTCCCCGCTAGCAGCCCTCTCGAGCAGTACTTC
cdr3_aa: CAISETLPASSPLEQYF